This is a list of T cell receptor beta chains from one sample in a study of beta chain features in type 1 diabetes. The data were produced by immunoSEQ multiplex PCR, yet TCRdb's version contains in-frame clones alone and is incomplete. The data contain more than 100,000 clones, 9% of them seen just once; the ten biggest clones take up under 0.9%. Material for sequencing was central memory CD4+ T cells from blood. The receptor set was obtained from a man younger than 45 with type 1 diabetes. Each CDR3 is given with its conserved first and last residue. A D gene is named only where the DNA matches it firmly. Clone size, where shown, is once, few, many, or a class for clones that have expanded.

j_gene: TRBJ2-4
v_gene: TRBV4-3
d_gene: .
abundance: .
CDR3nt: TGCGCCAGCAGCAGCGAGTTGGTAGGAATTGCCAAAAACATTCAGTACTTC
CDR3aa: CASSSELVGIAKNIQYF

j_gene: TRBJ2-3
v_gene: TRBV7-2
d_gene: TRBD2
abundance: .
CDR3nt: TGTGCCAGCAGCTTAAATCAAGCGGGGGGGGGCGATACGCAGTATTTT
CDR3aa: CASSLNQAGGGDTQYF

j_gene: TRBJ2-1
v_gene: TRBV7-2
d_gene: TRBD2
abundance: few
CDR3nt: TGTGCCAGCAGCCTACAAGCGGGGGGGCCCTACAATGAGCAGTTCTTC
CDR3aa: CASSLQAGGPYNEQFF

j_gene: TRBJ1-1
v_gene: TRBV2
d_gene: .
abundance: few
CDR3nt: TGTGCCAGCAGTTTCCGGACACGGAACACTGAAGCTTTCTTT
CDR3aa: CASSFRTRNTEAFF

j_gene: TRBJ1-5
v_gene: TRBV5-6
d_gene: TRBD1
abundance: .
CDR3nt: TGTGCCAGCAGCCCCGCGACAGGGGGTCAGCCCCAGCATTTT
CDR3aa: CASSPATGGQPQHF

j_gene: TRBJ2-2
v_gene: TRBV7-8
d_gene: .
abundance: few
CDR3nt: TGTGCCAGCAGCGCGCGATGGGCTACAAACACCGGGGAGCTGTTTTTT
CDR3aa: CASSARWATNTGELFF

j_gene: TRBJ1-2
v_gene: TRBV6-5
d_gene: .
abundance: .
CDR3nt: TGTGCCAGCACTCCGACAGACTATGGCTACACCTTC
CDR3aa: CASTPTDYGYTF

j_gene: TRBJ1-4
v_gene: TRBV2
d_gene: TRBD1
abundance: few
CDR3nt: TGTGCCGACCGGCAGGGACAGCAAAATGAAAAACTGTTTTTT
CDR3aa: CADRQGQQNEKLFF

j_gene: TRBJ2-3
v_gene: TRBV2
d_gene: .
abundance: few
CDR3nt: TGTGCCAGCGAAGAGAGCACAGATACGCAGTATTTT
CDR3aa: CASEESTDTQYF

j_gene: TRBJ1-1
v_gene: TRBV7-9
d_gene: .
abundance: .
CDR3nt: TGTGCCAGCAGCTTAAGCGCAAACACTGAAGCTTTCTTT
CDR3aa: CASSLSANTEAFF

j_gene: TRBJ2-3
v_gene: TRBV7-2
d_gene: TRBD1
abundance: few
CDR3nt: TGTGCCAGCAGCCGACCGAGGGGACAGGGGACAGATACGCAGTATTTT
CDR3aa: CASSRPRGQGTDTQYF

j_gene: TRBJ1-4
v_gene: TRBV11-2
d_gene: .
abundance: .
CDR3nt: TGTGCCAGCAGCTTGGAGCGGGGCGGACTGTTTTTT
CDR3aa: CASSLERGGLFF

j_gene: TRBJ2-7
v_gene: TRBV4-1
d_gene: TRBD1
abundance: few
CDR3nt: TGCGCCAGCAGCCAAGATGGGCCCCCGGCTTGGACAGGGGTAGAGGAGCAGTACTTC
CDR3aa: CASSQDGPPAWTGVEEQYF

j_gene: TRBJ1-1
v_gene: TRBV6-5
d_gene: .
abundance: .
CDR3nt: TGTGCCAGCTGGGGGGGGGAAGGGACTGAAGCTTTCTTT
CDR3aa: CASWGGEGTEAFF

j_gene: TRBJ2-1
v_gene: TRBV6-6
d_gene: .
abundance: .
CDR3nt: TGTGCCACCGCGATGACGGGTTACAATGAGCAGTTCTTC
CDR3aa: CATAMTGYNEQFF

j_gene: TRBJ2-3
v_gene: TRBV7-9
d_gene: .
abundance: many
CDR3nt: TGTGCCAGCAGCTTGGTTAGCGAAGATACGCAGTATTTT
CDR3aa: CASSLVSEDTQYF

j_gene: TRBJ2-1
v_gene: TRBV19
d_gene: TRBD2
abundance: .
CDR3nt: TGTGCCAGTAGTATCAGCGGGGGGCTCTACAATGAGCAGTTCTTC
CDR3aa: CASSISGGLYNEQFF

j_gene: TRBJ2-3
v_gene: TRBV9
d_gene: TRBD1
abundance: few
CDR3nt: TGTGCCAGCAGCGCTGAAAGGGGGCTCGGGGCAGATACGCAGTATTTT
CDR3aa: CASSAERGLGADTQYF

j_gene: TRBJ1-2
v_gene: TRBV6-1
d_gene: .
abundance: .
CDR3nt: TGTGCCAGCAGTGAACGGGGAACTATCGGCTACACCTTC
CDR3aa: CASSERGTIGYTF

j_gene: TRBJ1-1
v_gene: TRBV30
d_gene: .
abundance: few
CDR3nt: TGTGCCTGGACCCCGGCAGGGCTGAACACTGAAGCTTTCTTT
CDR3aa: CAWTPAGLNTEAFF

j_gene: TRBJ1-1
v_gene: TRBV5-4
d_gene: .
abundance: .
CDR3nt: TGTGCCAGCTCGGGGTCTTTGGACACTGAAGCTTTCTTT
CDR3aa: CASSGSLDTEAFF

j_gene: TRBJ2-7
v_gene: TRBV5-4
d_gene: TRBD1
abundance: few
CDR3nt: TGTGCCAGCAGGCCTTGGGGACAGAACTACGAGCAGTACTTC
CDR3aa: CASRPWGQNYEQYF

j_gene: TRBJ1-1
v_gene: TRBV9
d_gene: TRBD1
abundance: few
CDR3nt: TGTGCCAGCAGCGTAGCTCCGGAGGGGGCGACTTTCTTT
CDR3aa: CASSVAPEGATFF

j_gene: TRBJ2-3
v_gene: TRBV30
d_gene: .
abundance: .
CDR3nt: TGTGCCTGGGGGGGGTCACAGGTAGATACGCAGTATTTT
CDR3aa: CAWGGSQVDTQYF

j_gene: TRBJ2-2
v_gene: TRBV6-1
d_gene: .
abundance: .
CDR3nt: TGTGCCAGCACCAGGGGAATCGGGGAGCTGTTTTTT
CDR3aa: CASTRGIGELFF

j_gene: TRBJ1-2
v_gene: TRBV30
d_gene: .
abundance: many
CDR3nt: TGTGCCTGGAGCTTTGACAGGCTCTATGGCTACACCTTC
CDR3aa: CAWSFDRLYGYTF

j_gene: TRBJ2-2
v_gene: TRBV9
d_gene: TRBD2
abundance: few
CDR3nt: TGTGCCAGCAGCGTCGGCACTAGCGGGGGGGCCTCGGAGCTGTTTTTT
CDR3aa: CASSVGTSGGASELFF

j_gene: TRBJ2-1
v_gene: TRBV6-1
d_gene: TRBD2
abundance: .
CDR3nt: TGTGCCAGCAGTGAAAGTCGGAATAGCGGGGGCTACAATGAGCAGTTCTTC
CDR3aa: CASSESRNSGGYNEQFF

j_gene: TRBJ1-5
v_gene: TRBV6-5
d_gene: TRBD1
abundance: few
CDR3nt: TGTGCCAGCAGTTCAGGACAGGGAAATCAGCCCCAGCATTTT
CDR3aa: CASSSGQGNQPQHF

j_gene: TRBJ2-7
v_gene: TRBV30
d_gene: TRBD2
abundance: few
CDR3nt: TGTGCCTGGAGGGGACTAGCGGGGGGGGCCGAGCAGTACTTC
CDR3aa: CAWRGLAGGAEQYF

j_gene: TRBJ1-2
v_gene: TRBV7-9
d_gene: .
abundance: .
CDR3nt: TGTGCCAGCAGCAACTCAAACTTCTATGGCTACACCTTC
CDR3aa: CASSNSNFYGYTF

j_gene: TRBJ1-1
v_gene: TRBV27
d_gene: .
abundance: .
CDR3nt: TGTGCCAGCAGTGCAACGGTGAACAGGGAGGCTTTCTTT
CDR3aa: CASSATVNREAFF

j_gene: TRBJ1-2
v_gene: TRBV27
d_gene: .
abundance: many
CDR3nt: TGTGCCAGCAGTCCCCGGGGGGCCTATGGCTACACCTTC
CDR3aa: CASSPRGAYGYTF

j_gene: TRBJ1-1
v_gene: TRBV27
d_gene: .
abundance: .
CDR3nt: TGTGCCAGCAGTTTAATCGGACAGCAAGCTTTCTTT
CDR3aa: CASSLIGQQAFF

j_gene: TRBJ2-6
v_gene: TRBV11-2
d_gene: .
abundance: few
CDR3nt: TGTGCCAGCAGCCTACAGGCAGCCAACGTCCTGACTTTC
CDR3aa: CASSLQAANVLTF

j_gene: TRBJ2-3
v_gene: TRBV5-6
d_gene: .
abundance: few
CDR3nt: TGTGCCAGCAGCGTCCGCCCGGGAGATACGCAGTATTTT
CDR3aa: CASSVRPGDTQYF

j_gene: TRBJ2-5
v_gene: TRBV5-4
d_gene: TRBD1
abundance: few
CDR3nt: TGTGCCAGCAGCCTCGACCGGACAGGGGGGACCCAGTACTTC
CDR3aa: CASSLDRTGGTQYF

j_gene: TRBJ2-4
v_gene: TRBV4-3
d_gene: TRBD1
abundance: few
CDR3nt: TGCGCCAGCAGCCAAGACAGGGGGACCAAAAACATTCAGTACTTC
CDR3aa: CASSQDRGTKNIQYF

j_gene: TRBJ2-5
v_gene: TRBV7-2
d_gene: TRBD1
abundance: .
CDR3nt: TGTGCCAGCAGCTCGACAGGGATGGGGGAGACCCAGTACTTC
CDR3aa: CASSSTGMGETQYF

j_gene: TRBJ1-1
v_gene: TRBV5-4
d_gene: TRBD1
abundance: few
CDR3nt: TGTGCCAGCAGCCCGGACAGGGCCCACGAAGCTTTCTTT
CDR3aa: CASSPDRAHEAFF

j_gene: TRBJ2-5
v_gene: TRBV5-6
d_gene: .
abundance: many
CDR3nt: TGTGCCAGCAGCTTGCGGGCAGGGGCAGGACAAGAGACCCAGTACTTC
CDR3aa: CASSLRAGAGQETQYF

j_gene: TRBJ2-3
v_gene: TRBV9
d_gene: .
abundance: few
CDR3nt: TGTGCCAGCAGCGTAGGGAGCTTGAGAGATACGCAGTATTTT
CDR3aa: CASSVGSLRDTQYF

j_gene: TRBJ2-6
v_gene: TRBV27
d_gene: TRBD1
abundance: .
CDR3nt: TGTGCCAGCAGTTTATCTGGGACAGGGGAGGCTGGGGCCAACGTCCTGACTTTC
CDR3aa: CASSLSGTGEAGANVLTF

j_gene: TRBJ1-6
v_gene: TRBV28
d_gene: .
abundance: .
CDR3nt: TGTGCCAGCAATACAGGGTCGGATTCACCCCTCCACTTT
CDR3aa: CASNTGSDSPLHF

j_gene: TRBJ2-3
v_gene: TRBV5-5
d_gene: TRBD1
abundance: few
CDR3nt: TGTGCCAGCAGCCGGGACAGGGGTACAGATACGCAGTATTTT
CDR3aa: CASSRDRGTDTQYF

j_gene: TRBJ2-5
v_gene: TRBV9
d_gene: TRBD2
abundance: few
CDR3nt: TGTGCCAGCAGCCTCCAGGGAGCGGGGGGCCTCGAGACCCAGTACTTC
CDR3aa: CASSLQGAGGLETQYF

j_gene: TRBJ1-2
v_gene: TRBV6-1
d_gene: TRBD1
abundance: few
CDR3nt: TGTGCCAGCAGTGAAGATGGGACAGGACTTGCCTATGGCTACACCTTC
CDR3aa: CASSEDGTGLAYGYTF

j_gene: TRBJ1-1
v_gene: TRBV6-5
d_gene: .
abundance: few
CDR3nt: TGTGCCAGCAGTACGGGGGTGAACACTGAAGCTTTCTTT
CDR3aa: CASSTGVNTEAFF

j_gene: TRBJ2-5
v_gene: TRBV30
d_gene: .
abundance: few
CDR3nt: TGTGCCTGGAGTCTCGGGGAGACCCAGTACTTC
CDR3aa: CAWSLGETQYF

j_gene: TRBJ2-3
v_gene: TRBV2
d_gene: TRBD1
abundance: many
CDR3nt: TGTGCCAGCAGCCCGACGGGACAGGGGACAGATACGCAGTATTTT
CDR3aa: CASSPTGQGTDTQYF

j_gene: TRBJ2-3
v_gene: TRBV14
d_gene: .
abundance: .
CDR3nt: TGTGCCAGCAGCCAAGGGCTCCCCGGGGGTACGCAGTATTTT
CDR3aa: CASSQGLPGGTQYF

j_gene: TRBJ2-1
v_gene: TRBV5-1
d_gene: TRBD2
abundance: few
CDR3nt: TGCGCCAGCAGCTTTAGCGGGGGGAACGGTGAGCAGTTCTTC
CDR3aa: CASSFSGGNGEQFF

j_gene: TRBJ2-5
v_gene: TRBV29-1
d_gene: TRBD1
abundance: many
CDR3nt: TGCAGCGTGGGGACAGGCACCCAAGAGACCCAGTACTTC
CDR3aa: CSVGTGTQETQYF

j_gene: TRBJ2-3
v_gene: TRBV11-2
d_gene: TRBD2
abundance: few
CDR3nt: TGTGCCAGCAGCTTAAGGACTAGCGGTACGCCAGATACGCAGTATTTT
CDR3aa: CASSLRTSGTPDTQYF

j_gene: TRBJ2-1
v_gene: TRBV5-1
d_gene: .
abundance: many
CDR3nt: TGCGCCAGCAGCTTGTCGCGGGGATCCTACAATGAGCAGTTCTTC
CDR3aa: CASSLSRGSYNEQFF

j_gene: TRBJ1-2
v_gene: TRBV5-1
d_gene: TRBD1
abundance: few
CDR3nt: TGCGCCAGCAGCCGGGGACAGCTCTATGGCTACACCTTC
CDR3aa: CASSRGQLYGYTF

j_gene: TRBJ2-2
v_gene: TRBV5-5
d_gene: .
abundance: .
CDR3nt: TGTGCCAGCAGATTGGGGTGGGCCTCAAACACCGGGGAGCTGTTTTTT
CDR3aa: CASRLGWASNTGELFF

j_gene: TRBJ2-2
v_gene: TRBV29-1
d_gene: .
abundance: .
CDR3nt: TGCAGCGTTGAAATAGGGGTCACCGGGGAGCTGTTTTTT
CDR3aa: CSVEIGVTGELFF

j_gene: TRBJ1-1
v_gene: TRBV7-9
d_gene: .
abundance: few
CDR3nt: TGTGCCAGCAGCTTAGCCGGGGGGCACACTGAAGCTTTCTTT
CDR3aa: CASSLAGGHTEAFF

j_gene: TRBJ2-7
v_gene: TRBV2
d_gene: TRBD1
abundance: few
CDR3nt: TGTGCCAGCAGTGCGACAGGGATGAATTTGCAGTACTTC
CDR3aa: CASSATGMNLQYF